This paragraph covers one TCR beta chain sequence. What it binds is unknown. This sample was included in a study of Ad26.COV2.S vaccination and SARS-CoV-2 variants. Study context: Intramuscular Ad26.COV2.S at 5x10^10 or 1x10^11 viral particles. Overall study results and limits: The TCR breadth and depth analyses may have understated or missed part of the total T cell responses. The study found higher spike-specific TCR breadth in vaccine than placebo recipients. Reported findings describe substantial breadth in spike-specific CD8+ and CD4+ T cell responses following vaccination.

Regarding treatment: 15 to 20 received Ad26.COV2.S at low or high dose, single or two shots; about 5 received placebo; per-sample allocation not given. Each sample was drawn 63 days after the first injection (of vaccine or placebo). The method was immunoSEQ multiplex PCR; TCRdb's version includes in-frame clones alone and lacks a portion of them. The profile shows roughly 700,000 clones, 80% to 90% of them singletons. With 4 bases removed from V and 4 bases from J, the gap between germline ends came to 10 bases. Germline CDR1 reads SNHLY; CDR2 reads FYNNEI. The CDR3 is made up of 13 amino acids. Here the sequenced sample was peripheral blood, taken in a trial of Ad26.COV2.S vaccine versus placebo. The chain carries TRBV2 and TRBJ1-1, with D maybe TRBD1 (6 bases). The receptor comes from a person between 18 and 60 years old who received the Ad26.COV2.S COVID-19 vaccine or a placebo. Here the CDR3 DNA reads TGTGCCAGCAGTGTGGAACAGGGCACTGAAGCTTTCTTT. Protein sequence: CASSVEQGTEAFF. The full variable domain, with the rest looked up from reference TRBV2 and TRBJ1-1, is EPEVTQTPSHQVTQMGQEVILRCVPISNHLYFYWYRQILGQKVEFLVSFYNNEISEKSEIFDDQFSVERPDGSNFTLKIRSTKLEDSAMYFCASSVEQGTEAFFGQGTRLTVV.